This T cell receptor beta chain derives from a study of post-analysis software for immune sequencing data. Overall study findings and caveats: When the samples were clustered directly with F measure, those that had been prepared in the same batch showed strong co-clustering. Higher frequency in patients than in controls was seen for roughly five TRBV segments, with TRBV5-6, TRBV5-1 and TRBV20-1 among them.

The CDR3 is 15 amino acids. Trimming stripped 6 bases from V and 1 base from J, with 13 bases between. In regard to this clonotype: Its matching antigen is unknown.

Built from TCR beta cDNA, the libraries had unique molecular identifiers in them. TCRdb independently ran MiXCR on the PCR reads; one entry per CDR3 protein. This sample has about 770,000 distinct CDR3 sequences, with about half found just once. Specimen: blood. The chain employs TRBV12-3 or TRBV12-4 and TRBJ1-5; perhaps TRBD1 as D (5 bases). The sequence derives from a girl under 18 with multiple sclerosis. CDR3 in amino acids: CASSLKDRSNQPQHF. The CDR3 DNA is TGTGCCAGCAGCCTAAAAGACAGAAGCAATCAGCCCCAGCATTTT.